This record covers a single T cell receptor (beta chain). This CDR3 has 14 amino acids. TCRdb keeps only in-frame clones here, not all; method: immunoSEQ multiplex PCR. The sample has 100,000 or so clones, about 86% seen once. The sample is drawn from a study of T cell responses to AZD1222 COVID-19 vaccine. The sample was peripheral blood, taken on day 0 of AZD1222 vaccination. The chain has TRBV21-1 and TRBJ1-2. TRBV21-1 is labeled a pseudogene. The receptor was isolated from an adult in good health. The DNA of the CDR3 is TGTGCCAGCAGCAAAGTACGCCTGAAGAGGGGCTACACCTTC. It specifies CASSKVRLKRGYTF.